This T cell receptor beta chain was captured in a study of blood T cell repertoires in COVID-19. Study details: PBMCs, B-cell-depleted T cells, or T cells were the source of the cDNA or gDNA that made up the material.

The germline V gene encodes CDR1 SGHAT and CDR2 FQNNGV. The CDR3 covers 19 residues. V lost 0 bases, J lost 4 bases, and 10 bases stayed unmatched. The data were produced by immunoSEQ multiplex PCR, yet TCRdb's version contains in-frame clones alone and is incomplete. This sample yields 200,000 to 250,000 clones, of which roughly four fifths are seen a single time; 1.9% belongs to the top ten. The rearrangement uses TRBV11-2 and TRBJ2-3; 13 nucleotides match TRBD2. The receptor was derived from a woman older than 75 with acute or convalescent COVID-19. Sequencing used peripheral blood. Written as DNA, the CDR3 is TGTGCCAGCAGCTTAGACCAACTAGCGGGAGGGCGGATGGCAGATACGCAGTATTTT. Protein: CASSLDQLAGGRMADTQYF.